The next 28 T cell receptor beta chains were all read from a single sample in a study of T-cell reconstitution after alpha-beta-depleted transplantation in children. Unique molecular identifiers were incorporated into the prepared TCRbeta library. TCRdb analysed the PCR reads with MiXCR anew, one entry per CDR3 protein. The sample carries approximately 45,000 distinct CDR3 sequences, roughly 52% recorded once. This specimen was peripheral blood, taken before TCRalphabeta/CD19-depleted stem cell transplant. The receptors come from a boy under two years old with SCID, due to receive a stem cell transplant.

The chain employs TRBV7-2 and TRBJ2-2, with D perhaps being TRBD1 or TRBD2 (5 bases each). CDR3 size: 16 residues. V lost 5 bases, J lost 6 bases, and 19 bases lay in between. Germline values: CDR1 SGHTA, CDR2 FQGNSA. The CDR3, as DNA: TGTGCCAGCAGCCCCTCTAGGCAGGGAGCATCCGGGGAGCTGTTTTTT. Translation gives CASSPSRQGASGELFF.

This rearrangement joins TRBV15 to TRBJ2-3; 10 nucleotides match TRBD2. The junction had 14 bases not matched to a gene; V was cut back by 8 bases and J by 0 bases. CDR3 length equals 18 residues. Germline V gene lookup returns CDR1 LNHNV and CDR2 YYDKDF (reference sequence). Here the CDR3 reads CATGGASGGLPSTDTQYF. For the CDR3, the DNA is TGTGCCACCGGCGGGGCTAGCGGGGGTCTCCCTAGCACAGATACGCAGTATTTT.

The genes are TRBV19 and TRBJ2-1, with 7 nucleotides matching TRBD1. The junction had 11 bases not matched to a gene; V was cut back by 9 bases and J by 3 bases. CDR1 and CDR2 from the germline V gene are LNHDA and SQIVND (reference sequence). The CDR3 is 15 amino acids. CDR3: CASTNRGGVYNEQFF. DNA for the CDR3: TGTGCCAGCACAAACAGGGGTGGAGTCTACAATGAGCAGTTCTTC.

This clonotype was found a few times. The rearrangement uses TRBV7-2 and TRBJ2-5, with 7 positions matching TRBD2. The CDR3 spans 15 residues. V dropped 5 bases and J dropped 1; count of bases not matched to a gene: 7. Germline CDR1 is SGHTA and CDR2 is FQGNSA. The CDR3 DNA reads as TGTGCCAGCAGCCCAACTAGCGTAGGCCAAGAGACCCAGTACTTC. As protein: CASSPTSVGQETQYF.

This clonotype was detected only a few times. This chain links TRBV29-1 with TRBJ1-5, with no clear D. CDR3 length: 13 amino acids. The germline CDR1 and CDR2 sequences are SQVTM and ANQGSEA. The V and J ends lost 6 bases and 3 bases respectively, with 12 bases between them. Written as DNA, the CDR3 is TGCAGCGTCGGGAACCTGGACAATCAGCCCCAGCATTTT. As protein: CSVGNLDNQPQHF.

This chain connects TRBV5-1 to TRBJ2-5; 12 bases align to TRBD1. J lost 5 bases, V lost 3 bases, and 5 bases had no gene match. The CDR3 covers 15 residues. In germline, CDR1 is SGHRS, CDR2 YFSETQ. Here the CDR3 reads CASSSGQGAWETQYF. The DNA of the CDR3 is TGCGCCAGCAGCTCGGGACAGGGGGCATGGGAGACCCAGTACTTC.

The chain couples TRBV7-2 to TRBJ1-2; no definite D call. Trimming left V 1 base short and J 4 bases short, with 10 bases between. Germline CDR1 SGHTA, CDR2 FQGNSA. The CDR3 has 14 amino acids. The CDR3 coding sequence is TGTGCCAGCAGCTTAGACGGCTCTGGCTATGGCTACACCTTC. The encoded protein is CASSLDGSGYGYTF.

CDR3: CASKGLAGINNEQFF. Written as DNA, the CDR3 is TGTGCCAGCAAGGGACTAGCGGGTATTAACAATGAGCAGTTCTTC. The chain is built from TRBV6-2 or TRBV6-3 and TRBJ2-1; 12 positions match TRBD2. The CDR3 length is 15 residues. Germline CDR1 reads MNHEY; CDR2 reads SVGEGT. Trimming removed 7 bases from V and 5 bases from J; junction bases left unmatched: 6.

This clonotype was detected many times. The chain has TRBV7-9 and TRBJ2-7, with a weak D call TRBD2 (6 bases). The V and J ends lost 5 bases and 2 bases respectively, with 10 bases between them. This CDR3 has 13 residues. Germline V lookup: CDR1 SEHNR, CDR2 FQNEAQ (reference sequence). The CDR3 DNA follows: TGTGCCAGCAGCCCGGGGGTTACCTACGAGCAGTACTTC. This gives the protein CASSPGVTYEQYF.

This clonotype showed up just a few times. V usage is TRBV11-1 and J usage is TRBJ2-6; TRBD1 or TRBD2 may be the D gene (5 bases each). Germline V gene data show CDR1 as SGHAT and CDR2 as FQDESV (reference sequence). This CDR3 comprises 17 residues. Trimming removed 1 base from V and 2 bases from J, with 12 bases in between. The CDR3 is CASSLGVEGTGANVLTF. As DNA, the CDR3 is TGTGCCAGCAGCTTAGGGGTCGAGGGGACTGGGGCCAACGTCCTGACTTTC. Drawing the rest from reference TRBV11-1 and TRBJ2-6, the complete variable domain is EAEVAQSPRYKITEKSQAVAFWCDPISGHATLYWYRQILGQGPELLVQFQDESVVDDSQLPKDRFSAERLKGVDSTLKIQPAELGDSAMYLCASSLGVEGTGANVLTFGAGSRLTVL.

The chain is built from TRBV7-9 and TRBJ1-4, with 10 nucleotides matching TRBD1. From germline, CDR1 is SEHNR and CDR2 FQNEAQ (reference sequence). The CDR3 totals 15 residues. V was pared by 6 bases and J by 8 bases, with 9 bases of the junction left unmatched. CDR3 sequence: CASRRARDRGEKLFF. Here the CDR3 DNA reads TGTGCCAGCAGGCGTGCCCGGGACAGGGGAGAAAAACTGTTTTTT.

This chain uses TRBV5-1 with TRBJ2-2; the match to TRBD1 covers 7 bases. This CDR3 contains 16 residues. CDR1 is SGHRS and CDR2 is YFSETQ in the germline V gene. The V and J ends lost 4 bases and 6 bases, in that order; junction bases with no gene match: 12. The CDR3 bases are TGCGCCAGCAGCCCTTCTCCTCTAGACAGGGCCGGGGAGCTGTTTTTT. This translates into CASSPSPLDRAGELFF.

The chain is built from TRBV7-9 and TRBJ2-1; TRBD2 matches at 7 bases. V was pared by 0 bases and J by 2 bases, with 1 base of the junction left unmatched. Per germline, CDR1 SEHNR and CDR2 FQNEAQ (reference sequence). The CDR3 spans 15 residues. CDR3 sequence reads: CASSLAGGPYNEQFF. CDR3 nucleotide sequence: TGTGCCAGCAGCTTAGCGGGAGGGCCCTACAATGAGCAGTTCTTC.

The chain's CDR3 is CASSEGQGPDTQYF. CDR3 coding DNA: TGTGCCAGCAGTGAAGGACAGGGGCCAGATACGCAGTATTTT. V gene TRBV6-1 combines with J gene TRBJ2-3; 8 bases match TRBD1. The CDR3 is made up of 14 amino acids. V shed 1 base, J shed 4 bases, and the junction held 1 base outside the gene matches. The germline V gene encodes CDR1 MNHNS and CDR2 SASEGT.

At least ten counts were recorded for this clonotype. This chain uses TRBV4-3 with TRBJ1-1; no reliable D call. Per the germline V gene, CDR1 is LGHNA and CDR2 is YSLEER. The CDR3 length is 16 residues. The V gene lost 0 bases and the J gene lost 0 bases, with 11 bases spanning the gap. CDR3 sequence (DNA): TGCGCCAGCAGCCAAGATTACACGGAACTGAACACTGAAGCTTTCTTT. Its protein is CASSQDYTELNTEAFF.

The rearrangement links TRBV12-3 or TRBV12-4 to TRBJ1-2, with TRBD1 matching over 9 bases. The CDR3 covers 12 residues. The V and J ends lost 8 bases and 7 bases, in that order; junction bases with no gene match: 5. The CDR3 is CASGTGGSGYTF. CDR3 bases: TGTGCCAGCGGTACAGGGGGCTCTGGCTACACCTTC.

The rearrangement links TRBV28 to TRBJ2-7; 7 nucleotides line up with TRBD1. From germline, CDR1 is MDHEN and CDR2 SYDVKM. The CDR3 is 16 residues long. Trimming took 6 bases from V and 1 from J; bases not matched to a gene: 12. The CDR3 sequence: CASSPKPSTGSYEQYF. CDR3 DNA: TGTGCCAGCAGCCCTAAACCCTCGACAGGGTCCTACGAGCAGTACTTC. The full variable domain, rest sourced from reference TRBV28 and TRBJ2-7, is DVKVTQSSRYLVKRTGEKVFLECVQDMDHENMFWYRQDPGLGLRLIYFSYDVKMKEKGDIPEGYSVSREKKERFSLILESASTNQTSMYLCASSPKPSTGSYEQYFGPGTRLTVT.

The V and J genes are TRBV4-3 and TRBJ2-1, with TRBD2 as a possible D gene (5 bases). The germline V and J ends were trimmed by 4 bases and 2 bases, with 12 bases remaining between them. This CDR3 region has 15 residues. Germline V CDR1 and CDR2: LGHNA, YSLEER. CDR3: CASSLWETAYNEQFF. The CDR3 coding sequence is TGCGCCAGCAGCCTTTGGGAGACGGCCTACAATGAGCAGTTCTTC.

The V call is TRBV12-3 or TRBV12-4, the J call TRBJ2-3; D may be TRBD1 or TRBD2 (6 bases each). This CDR3 comprises 14 residues. V lost 4 bases to trimming and J lost 5 bases, with 13 bases between them. CDR3 DNA: TGTGCCAGCAGTTACGGGGGCGCAGGAGATACGCAGTATTTT. Translation: CASSYGGAGDTQYF.

The chain combines TRBV4-3 with TRBJ2-7; 10 bases match TRBD1. The CDR3 spans 15 residues. CDR1 LGHNA and CDR2 YSLEER come from the germline V gene. V was clipped by 4 bases and J by 4 bases; unmatched bases: 7. The CDR3 bases are TGCGCCAGCAGCCTTGGCCGACAGGGGGCTTACGAGCAGTACTTC. Translation gives CASSLGRQGAYEQYF.

The CDR3 nucleotides read TGTGCCAGCAGCCCAAGGGCAGGGAGCTTACAAGAGACCCAGTACTTC. It translates to CASSPRAGSLQETQYF. This rearrangement joins TRBV5-6 to TRBJ2-5, with D perhaps given as TRBD1 or TRBD2 (5 bases each). CDR3 length equals 16 residues. V was clipped by 4 bases and J by 2 bases, with 18 bases between them. Germline CDR1 SGHDT, CDR2 YYEEEE.

The rearrangement joins TRBV4-1 to TRBJ1-1; the match to TRBD1 covers 12 bases. Germline V CDR1 and CDR2: MGHRA, YSYEKL. The trim removed 3 bases at V and 1 base at J, leaving 6 bases unmatched. The CDR3 spans 17 residues. CDR3 region: CASSQGDRGPWNTEAFF. The CDR3 DNA follows: TGCGCCAGCAGCCAGGGGGACAGGGGGCCCTGGAACACTGAAGCTTTCTTT.

The V gene is TRBV4-3, the J gene TRBJ2-6, with D uncertain. The CDR3 consists of 16 residues. Trimming removed 4 bases at V and 0 bases at J, with 10 bases between. CDR1 and CDR2 (germline): LGHNA, YSLEER. The CDR3 protein is CASSREYDSGANVLTF. The CDR3 DNA reads TGCGCCAGCAGCCGCGAATACGACTCTGGGGCCAACGTCCTGACTTTC.

The chain recombines TRBV7-9 with TRBJ1-2, with 10 bases lining up with TRBD1. The CDR3 has 14 amino acids. V trimming: 1 base; J trimming: 7 bases; junction bases outside the gene matches: 3. CDR1 is SEHNR and CDR2 is FQNEAQ in the germline V gene (reference sequence). CDR3 sequence reads: CASSLGQGARGYTF. In DNA form, the CDR3 reads TGTGCCAGCAGCTTAGGACAGGGGGCGCGTGGCTACACCTTC.

The rearrangement joins TRBV20-1 to TRBJ2-5; 8 positions match TRBD2. Germline assignment: CDR1 DFQATT and CDR2 SNEGSKA (reference sequence). CDR3 length equals 14 residues. V was clipped by 6 bases and J by 5 bases; unmatched bases: 11. The CDR3 is CSARGLGNTETQYF. The CDR3 DNA reads as TGCAGTGCCCGGGGACTAGGAAACACCGAGACCCAGTACTTC.

The chain uses TRBV7-2 and TRBJ2-5, with unresolved D. CDR1 and CDR2 (germline): SGHTA, FQGNSA. V was trimmed by 5 bases and J by 1 base, leaving 8 bases between them. CDR3 size: 13 residues. In nucleotides, the CDR3 is TGTGCCAGCAGCCCCTGGGGCCAAGAGACCCAGTACTTC. This encodes CASSPWGQETQYF.

CDR3 sequence (DNA): TGTGCCAGCAGCCTTGAGCGGGGGGGTTTTGGGGAGCAGTACTTC. Residues: CASSLERGGFGEQYF. The V gene is TRBV12-3 or TRBV12-4, the J gene TRBJ2-7; 10 positions agree with TRBD2. This CDR3 region has 15 residues. Trimming cost V 6 bases and J 7 bases; bases outside gene matches: 12.

The gene calls are TRBV6-5 and TRBJ1-1; 9 nucleotides agree with TRBD1. V trimming: 1 base; J trimming: 4 bases; junction bases outside the gene matches: 10. Germline values: CDR1 MNHEY, CDR2 SVGAGI. This CDR3 is 17 amino acids long. The CDR3 reads CASSYLVDRGWATEAFF. In nucleotides, the CDR3 is TGTGCCAGCAGTTACTTGGTAGACAGGGGGTGGGCCACTGAAGCTTTCTTT.